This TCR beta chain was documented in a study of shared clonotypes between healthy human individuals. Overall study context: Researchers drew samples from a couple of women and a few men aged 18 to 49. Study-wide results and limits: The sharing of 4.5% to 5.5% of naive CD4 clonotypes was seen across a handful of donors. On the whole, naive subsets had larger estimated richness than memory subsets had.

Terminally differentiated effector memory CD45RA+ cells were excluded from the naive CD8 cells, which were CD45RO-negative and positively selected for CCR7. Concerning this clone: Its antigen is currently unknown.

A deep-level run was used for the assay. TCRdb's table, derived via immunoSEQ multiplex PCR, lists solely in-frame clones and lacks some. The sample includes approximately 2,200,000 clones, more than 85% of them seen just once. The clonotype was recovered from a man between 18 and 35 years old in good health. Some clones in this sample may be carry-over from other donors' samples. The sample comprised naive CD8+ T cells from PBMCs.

The CDR3 loop is CASPPRMRAGGPDTQYF. CDR3 in DNA: TGTGCCAGCCCCCCCCGGATGAGAGCGGGAGGGCCAGATACGCAGTATTTT. The rearrangement joins TRBV28 to TRBJ2-3; TRBD2 aligns across 10 bases. V was pared by 8 bases and J by 4 bases, with 15 bases of the junction left unmatched. Germline V lookup: CDR1 MDHEN, CDR2 SYDVKM. This CDR3 spans 17 amino acids.